The 16 T cell receptor beta chains below come from one sample, sequenced in a study of cytomegalovirus exposure and HLA in healthy donors. Amplification used 60 Vbeta primers and 13 Jbeta primers. The method was immunoSEQ multiplex PCR; TCRdb's version includes in-frame clones alone and lacks a portion of them. The top ten hold around 1.5% of the sample, which has about 55,000 clones, over 80% seen once. Sequencing was carried out using PBMCs. The receptors come from a man aged 25 to 40 in good health and CMV-seronegative.

The V and J genes are TRBV4-2 and TRBJ2-1, with TRBD2 identical over 11 bases. The germline V gene has CDR1 LGHNA and CDR2 YNFKEQ. This CDR3 is built from 16 residues. The ends lost 4 bases at V and 3 bases at J; junction bases unmatched: 5. This chain's CDR3 is CASSLELAGVYNEQFF. The CDR3 region has the DNA TGTGCCAGCAGCCTGGAACTAGCGGGAGTCTACAATGAGCAGTTCTTC.

The chain is built from TRBV5-1 and TRBJ1-1; D is possibly TRBD1 (5 bases). Germline CDR1 SGHRS, CDR2 YFSETQ. V dropped 2 bases and J dropped 1 base, with 12 bases sitting between them. This CDR3 has 15 amino acids. CDR3 nucleotide sequence: TGCGCCAGCAGCTTATACAGGTTCAGGAACACTGAAGCTTTCTTT. Its protein is CASSLYRFRNTEAFF.

The chain is built from TRBV18 and TRBJ2-2, with a weak D call TRBD2 (6 bases). This CDR3 spans 15 amino acids. V was clipped by 2 bases and J by 0 bases, with 7 bases between them. Germline V gives CDR1 KGHSH, CDR2 LQKENI. CDR3 loop: CASSPWEANTGELFF. CDR3 sequence (DNA): TGTGCCAGCTCACCATGGGAGGCGAACACCGGGGAGCTGTTTTTT.

This rearrangement joins TRBV7-8 to TRBJ2-7; D remains ambiguous. The CDR3 contains 14 residues. With 1 base removed from V and 1 base from J, the gap between germline ends came to 8 bases. Germline V CDR1 and CDR2: SGHVS, FQNEAQ. The CDR3 DNA reads as TGTGCCAGCAGCTTAGGGTGGAGTTCCTACGAGCAGTACTTC. Amino acids: CASSLGWSSYEQYF. Based on the CDR3 plus reference TRBV7-8 and TRBJ2-7, the full variable domain is GAGVSQSPRYKVAKRGQDVALRCDPISGHVSLFWYQQALGQGPEFLTYFQNEAQLDKSGLPSDRFFAERPEGSVSTLKIQRTQQEDSAVYLCASSLGWSSYEQYFGPGTRLTVT.

The J gene is TRBJ2-4, the V gene TRBV5-1, with a possible D match to TRBD2 (6 bases). The CDR3 loop spans 17 amino acids. Germline V gene data show CDR1 as SGHRS and CDR2 as YFSETQ. V lost 4 bases to trimming and J lost 1 base, with 18 bases between them. CDR3: CASSPGLALRAKNIQYF. CDR3 in DNA: TGCGCCAGCAGCCCGGGACTGGCACTTCGTGCCAAAAACATTCAGTACTTC. Variable domain in full (rest from reference TRBV5-1 and TRBJ2-4): KAGVTQTPRYLIKTRGQQVTLSCSPISGHRSVSWYQQTPGQGLQFLFEYFSETQRNKGNFPGRFSGRQFSNSRSEMNVSTLELGDSALYLCASSPGLALRAKNIQYFGAGTRLSVL.

This chain joins TRBV27 and TRBJ2-3; a weak D match, TRBD2 (6 bases). V lost 6 bases and J lost 2, with 18 bases in between. Germline V gene lookup returns CDR1 MNHEY and CDR2 SMNVEV (reference sequence). The CDR3 is made up of 16 amino acids. The CDR3 sequence: CASRSSFGGPTDTQYF. The CDR3 coding sequence is TGTGCCAGCAGGTCCAGCTTCGGGGGACCCACAGATACGCAGTATTTT.

The genes are TRBV5-1 and TRBJ2-5; 7 positions agree with TRBD2. The CDR3 runs to 17 residues. V was pared by 3 bases and J by 2 bases, with 13 bases of the junction left unmatched. The germline V gene has CDR1 SGHRS and CDR2 YFSETQ. CDR3 sequence reads: CASSSRGSGKRQETQYF. For the CDR3, the DNA is TGCGCCAGCAGCTCGAGAGGCAGCGGGAAAAGACAAGAGACCCAGTACTTC.

The CDR3 coding sequence is TGTGCCAGCAGCGCAGCGGGACTAGCGGGGGCCGGGGAGCTGTTTTTT. Encoded protein: CASSAAGLAGAGELFF. This chain joins TRBV5-8 and TRBJ2-2; TRBD2 agrees at 14 bases. Germline trimming cut 4 bases from V and 6 bases from J; bases unmatched to any gene: 5. CDR3 size: 16 residues. Germline CDR1 reads SGHTS; CDR2 reads YDEGEE.

The V gene is TRBV28, the J gene TRBJ1-5, with 8 bases that match TRBD1. This CDR3 is 14 amino acids long. Germline CDR1 and CDR2: MDHEN and SYDVKM. The junction had 8 bases not matched to a gene; V was cut back by 6 bases and J by 7 bases. DNA for the CDR3: TGTGCCAGCAGCCTACGACAGGGGAGCCAGCCCCAGCATTTT. Translation: CASSLRQGSQPQHF.

The chain links TRBV6-5 to TRBJ1-1; D is ambiguous. Trimming left V 6 bases short and J 11 bases short, with 19 bases between. Germline V CDR1 and CDR2: MNHEY, SVGAGI. The CDR3 runs to 13 residues. The CDR3, as DNA: TGTGCCAGCAGCCACGGGTTACTAGTGGAGGCTTTCTTT. It translates to CASSHGLLVEAFF.

The CDR3 is CATSPRGTGLYNEQFF. The CDR3 nucleotides read TGTGCCACCAGCCCCCGGGGAACCGGACTCTACAATGAGCAGTTCTTC. The chain is built from TRBV15 and TRBJ2-1; perhaps TRBD2 as D (5 bases). The germline gives CDR1 LNHNV, CDR2 YYDKDF (reference sequence). Trimming left V 5 bases short and J 3 bases short, with 17 bases between. The CDR3 runs 16 residues.

The chain couples TRBV18 to TRBJ1-5; maybe TRBD1 (5 bases). The germline V and J ends were trimmed by 5 bases and 4 bases, with 15 bases remaining between them. This CDR3 comprises 15 residues. The V gene's germline CDR1 is KGHSH and CDR2 LQKENI. The chain's CDR3 is CASSSDNGGNQPQHF. The CDR3 region has the DNA TGTGCCAGCTCATCGGACAACGGTGGTAATCAGCCCCAGCATTTT. The whole variable domain, remainder taken from reference TRBV18 and TRBJ1-5, is NAGVMQNPRHLVRRRGQEARLRCSPMKGHSHVYWYRQLPEEGLKFMVYLQKENIIDESGMPKERFSAEFPKEGPSILRIQQVVRGDSAAYFCASSSDNGGNQPQHFGDGTRLSIL.

This rearrangement joins TRBV5-1 to TRBJ1-4, with 8 bases lining up with TRBD1. The CDR3 consists of 16 residues. Per the germline V gene, CDR1 is SGHRS and CDR2 is YFSETQ. V was pared by 2 bases and J by 2 bases, with 5 bases of the junction left unmatched. DNA of the CDR3: TGCGCCAGCAGCTTCGGGACAGGTGTTACTAATGAAAAACTGTTTTTT. This gives the protein CASSFGTGVTNEKLFF.

The chain has TRBV6-5 and TRBJ1-1; TRBD1 matches 7 bases. The CDR3 sequence is 14 residues long. V lost 2 bases to trimming and J lost 6 bases; unmatched junction nucleotides: 6. Germline V CDR1 and CDR2: MNHEY, SVGAGI. The CDR3 reads CASSYMTGTSEAFF. The CDR3 DNA reads as TGTGCCAGCAGTTACATGACAGGGACCTCTGAAGCTTTCTTT.

This chain connects TRBV15 to TRBJ1-1; D call uncertain. The V gene lost 0 bases and the J gene lost 1 base, with 9 bases spanning the gap. CDR3 length equals 15 residues. In germline, CDR1 is LNHNV, CDR2 YYDKDF (reference sequence). CDR3 amino acids: CATSRDRVWNTEAFF. CDR3 DNA: TGTGCCACCAGCAGAGATCGGGTGTGGAACACTGAAGCTTTCTTT. The full variable domain, completed using reference TRBV15 and TRBJ1-1, is DAMVIQNPRYQVTQFGKPVTLSCSQTLNHNVMYWYQQKSSQAPKLLFHYYDKDFNNEADTPDNFQSRRPNTSFCFLDIRSPGLGDTAMYLCATSRDRVWNTEAFFGQGTRLTVV.

The V gene is TRBV2, the J gene TRBJ1-1; D not resolved. CDR3 length: 13 residues. CDR1 and CDR2 (germline): SNHLY, FYNNEI. V was cut by 4 bases and J by 1 base, with 7 bases left in between. In DNA form, the CDR3 reads TGTGCCAGCAGTGTGGAGGGGAACACTGAAGCTTTCTTT. It is translated as CASSVEGNTEAFF.